This TCR beta chain was sequenced during a study of cytotoxic CD8 clonotypes in ibrutinib-treated CLL. The ends lost 4 bases at V and 2 bases at J; junction bases unmatched: 5. The CDR3 runs 15 residues. Germline CDR1 SNHLY, CDR2 FYNNEI. Study-wide results and limits: Pretreatment clonality was elevated relative to age-matched healthy donors and paralleled circulating CD8+ T-cell counts.

On this clone: Antigen: not known.

TCR beta libraries used around 2 micrograms of genomic DNA from cryopreserved PBMCs. The data were produced by immunoSEQ multiplex PCR, yet TCRdb's version contains in-frame clones alone and is incomplete. The sample lists over 120,000 clones, about three quarters seen once, with about 4.7% in the top ten. The chain couples TRBV2 to TRBJ1-3, with 7 bases fitting TRBD1. The source is a human donor with chronic lymphocytic leukemia. The specimen comprised PBMCs, sampled after 24 months of ibrutinib treatment. This CDR3 is CASSGHRGTGNTIYF. In DNA form, the CDR3 reads TGTGCCAGCAGTGGCCACAGGGGTACTGGAAACACCATATATTTT.